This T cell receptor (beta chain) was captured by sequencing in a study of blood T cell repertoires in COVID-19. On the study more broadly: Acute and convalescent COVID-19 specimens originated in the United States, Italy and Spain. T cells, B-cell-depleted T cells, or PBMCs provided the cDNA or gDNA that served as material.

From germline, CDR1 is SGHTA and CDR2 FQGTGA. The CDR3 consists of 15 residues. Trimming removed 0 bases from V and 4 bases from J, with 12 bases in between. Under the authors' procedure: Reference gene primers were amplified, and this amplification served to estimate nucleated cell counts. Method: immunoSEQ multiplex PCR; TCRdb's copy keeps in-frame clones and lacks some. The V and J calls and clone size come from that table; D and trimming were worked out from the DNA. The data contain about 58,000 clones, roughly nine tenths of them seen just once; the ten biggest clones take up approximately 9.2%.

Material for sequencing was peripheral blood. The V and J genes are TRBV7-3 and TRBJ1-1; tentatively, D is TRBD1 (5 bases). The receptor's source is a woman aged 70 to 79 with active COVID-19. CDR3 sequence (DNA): TGTGCCAGCAGCTTAACGGGGCGTACCGGCACTGAAGCTTTCTTT. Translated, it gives CASSLTGRTGTEAFF.